The text below deals with one TCR beta chain. Its antigen is undetermined. These data come from a study of T cell responses to AZD1222 COVID-19 vaccine. Study-level findings and limits: Reportedly, nearly half the spike-specific TCRs target unmutated variant regions. The donor group comprised mostly white British people and more females; the analysis possibly underestimated clonal diversity. Once two AZD1222 doses were given, Spike-specific TCR breadth and depth went up. Researchers took repertoire samples only after the peak T cell response had come.

This table comes from immunoSEQ multiplex PCR, and its TCRdb copy is limited to in-frame clones, with some not included. In the table there are 150,000 to 200,000 clones, about 90% of which are singletons. The sequence derives from an adult in good health. Sequenced here: peripheral blood, sampled on day 0 of AZD1222 vaccination.

The CDR3: CASSQAQTGTTGYTF. DNA of the CDR3: TGCGCCAGCAGCCAAGCTCAAACCGGGACCACAGGCTACACCTTC. This sequence joins TRBV4-3 and TRBJ1-2, with D possibly TRBD1 on 5 matching bases. Trimming stripped 1 base from V and 8 bases from J, with 17 bases between. The CDR3 length is 15 residues. The germline CDR1 and CDR2 sequences are LGHNA and YSLEER.